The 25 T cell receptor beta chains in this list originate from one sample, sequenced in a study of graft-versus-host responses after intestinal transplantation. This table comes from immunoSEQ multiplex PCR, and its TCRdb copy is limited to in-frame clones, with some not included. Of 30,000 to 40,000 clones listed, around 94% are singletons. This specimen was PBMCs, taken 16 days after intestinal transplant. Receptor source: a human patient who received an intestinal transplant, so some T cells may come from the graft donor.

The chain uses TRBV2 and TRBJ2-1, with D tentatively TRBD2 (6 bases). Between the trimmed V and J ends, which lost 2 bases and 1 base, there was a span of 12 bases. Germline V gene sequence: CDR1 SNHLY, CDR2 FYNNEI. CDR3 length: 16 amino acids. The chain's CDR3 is CASSEYSRGSYNEQFF. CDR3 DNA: TGTGCCAGCAGTGAATACAGCCGGGGGTCCTACAATGAGCAGTTCTTC. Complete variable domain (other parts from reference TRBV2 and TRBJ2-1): EPEVTQTPSHQVTQMGQEVILRCVPISNHLYFYWYRQILGQKVEFLVSFYNNEISEKSEIFDDQFSVERPDGSNFTLKIRSTKLEDSAMYFCASSEYSRGSYNEQFFGPGTRLTVL.

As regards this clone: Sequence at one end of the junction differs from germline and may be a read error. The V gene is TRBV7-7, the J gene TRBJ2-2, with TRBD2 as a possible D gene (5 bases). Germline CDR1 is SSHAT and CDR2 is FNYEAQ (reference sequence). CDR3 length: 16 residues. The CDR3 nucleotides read TGTGCTAGCAGAACCCTTCGGGAAGGCCTGCCCGGGGAGCTGTTTTTT. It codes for CASRTLREGLPGELFF.

The CDR3 is CASSLFPQGEATNEKLFF. CDR3 bases: TGTGCCAGCAGCTTATTTCCACAGGGAGAGGCAACTAATGAAAAACTGTTTTTT. This chain connects TRBV7-8 to TRBJ1-4, with a possible D match to TRBD1 (6 bases). The V and J ends lost 2 bases and 0 bases respectively, with 16 bases between them. CDR1 and CDR2 from the germline V gene are SGHVS and FQNEAQ. The CDR3 length is 18 residues.

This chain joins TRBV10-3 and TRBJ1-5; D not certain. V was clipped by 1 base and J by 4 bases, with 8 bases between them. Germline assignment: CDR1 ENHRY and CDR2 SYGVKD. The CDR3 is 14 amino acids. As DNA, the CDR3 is TGTGCCATCAGTGAGTATACGGAGAATCAGCCCCAGCATTTT. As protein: CAISEYTENQPQHF.

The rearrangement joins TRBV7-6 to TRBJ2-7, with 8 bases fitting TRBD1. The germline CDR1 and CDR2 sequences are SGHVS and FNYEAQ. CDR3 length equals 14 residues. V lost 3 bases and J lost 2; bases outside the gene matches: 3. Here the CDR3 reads CASSFGTGTYEQYF. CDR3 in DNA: TGTGCCAGCAGCTTCGGGACAGGTACCTACGAGCAGTACTTC.

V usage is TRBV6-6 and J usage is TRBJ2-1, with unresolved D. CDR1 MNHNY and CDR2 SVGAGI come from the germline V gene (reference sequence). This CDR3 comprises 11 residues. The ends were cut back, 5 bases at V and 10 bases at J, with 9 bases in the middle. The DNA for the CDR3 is TGTGCCAGCAGTCCTGCTTGGGAGCAGTTCTTC. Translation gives CASSPAWEQFF.

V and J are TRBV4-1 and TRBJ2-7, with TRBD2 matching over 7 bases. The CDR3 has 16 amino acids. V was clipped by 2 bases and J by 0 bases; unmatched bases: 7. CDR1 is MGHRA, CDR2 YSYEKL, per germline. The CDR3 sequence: CASSQFTGGYSYEQYF. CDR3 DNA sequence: TGCGCCAGCAGCCAATTCACGGGAGGATACTCCTACGAGCAGTACTTC.

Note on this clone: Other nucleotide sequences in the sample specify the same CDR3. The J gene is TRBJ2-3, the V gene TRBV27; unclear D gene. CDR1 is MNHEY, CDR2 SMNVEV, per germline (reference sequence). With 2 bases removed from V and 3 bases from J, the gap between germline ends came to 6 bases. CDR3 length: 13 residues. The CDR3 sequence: CASSLLGTDTQYF. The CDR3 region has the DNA TGTGCCAGCAGTTTACTGGGAACAGATACGCAGTATTTT.

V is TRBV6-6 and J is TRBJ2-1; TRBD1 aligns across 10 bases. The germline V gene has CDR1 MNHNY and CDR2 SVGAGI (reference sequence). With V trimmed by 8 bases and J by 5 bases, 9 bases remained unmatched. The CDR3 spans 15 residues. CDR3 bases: TGTGCCAGCGGTTGGGGGACAGGGGAGGACAATGAGCAGTTCTTC. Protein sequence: CASGWGTGEDNEQFF.

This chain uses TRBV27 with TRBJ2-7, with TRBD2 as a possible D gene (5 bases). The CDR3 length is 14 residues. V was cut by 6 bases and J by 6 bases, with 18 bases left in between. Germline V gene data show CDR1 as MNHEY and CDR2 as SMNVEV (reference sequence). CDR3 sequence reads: CASSSGAPGIEQYF. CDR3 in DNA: TGTGCCAGCAGCTCAGGAGCACCCGGGATCGAGCAGTACTTC.

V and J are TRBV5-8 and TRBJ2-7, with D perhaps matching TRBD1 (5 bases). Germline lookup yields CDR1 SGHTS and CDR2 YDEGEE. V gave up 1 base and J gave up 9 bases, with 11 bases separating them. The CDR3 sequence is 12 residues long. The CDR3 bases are TGTGCCAGCAGCTTGAGGGGAAGCCGGCAGTACTTC. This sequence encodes CASSLRGSRQYF.

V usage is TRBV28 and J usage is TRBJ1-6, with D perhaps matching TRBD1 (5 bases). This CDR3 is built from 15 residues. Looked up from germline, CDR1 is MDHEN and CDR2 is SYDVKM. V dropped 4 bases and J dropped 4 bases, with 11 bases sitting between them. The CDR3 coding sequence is TGTGCCAGCAGTTCCCTCGGGGGGTATAATTCACCCCTCCACTTT. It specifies CASSSLGGYNSPLHF.

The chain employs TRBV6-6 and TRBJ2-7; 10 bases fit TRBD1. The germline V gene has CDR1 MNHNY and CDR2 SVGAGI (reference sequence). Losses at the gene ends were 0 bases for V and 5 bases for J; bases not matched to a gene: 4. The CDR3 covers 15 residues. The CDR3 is CASSYSTGTGDEQYF. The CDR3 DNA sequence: TGTGCCAGCAGTTACTCGACCGGGACAGGGGACGAGCAGTACTTC.

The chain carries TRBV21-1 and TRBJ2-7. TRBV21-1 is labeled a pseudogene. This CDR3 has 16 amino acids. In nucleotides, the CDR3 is TGTGCCAGCAGCAAGAAACCGGGGCCTACTACCTACGAGCAGTACTTC. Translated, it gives CASSKKPGPTTYEQYF.

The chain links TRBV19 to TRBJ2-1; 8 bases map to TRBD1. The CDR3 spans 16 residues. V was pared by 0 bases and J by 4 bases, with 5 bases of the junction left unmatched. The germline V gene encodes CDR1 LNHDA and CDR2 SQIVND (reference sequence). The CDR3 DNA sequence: TGTGCCAGTAGTATAGAGACAGGGGAAGGGTACAATGAGCAGTTCTTC. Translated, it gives CASSIETGEGYNEQFF.

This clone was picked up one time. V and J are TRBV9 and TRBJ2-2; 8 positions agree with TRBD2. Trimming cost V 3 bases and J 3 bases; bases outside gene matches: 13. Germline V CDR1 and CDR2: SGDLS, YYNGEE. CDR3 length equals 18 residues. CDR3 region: CASSALTSEKAYTGELFF. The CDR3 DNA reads TGTGCCAGCAGCGCTCTGACTAGCGAGAAGGCTTACACCGGGGAGCTGTTTTTT.

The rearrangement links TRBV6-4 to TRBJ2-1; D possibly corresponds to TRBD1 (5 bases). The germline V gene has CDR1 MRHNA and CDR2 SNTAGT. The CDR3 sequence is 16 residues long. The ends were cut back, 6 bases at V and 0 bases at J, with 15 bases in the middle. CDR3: CASSLKQVSSYNEQFF. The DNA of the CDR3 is TGTGCCAGCAGCCTGAAACAGGTTAGCTCCTACAATGAGCAGTTCTTC.

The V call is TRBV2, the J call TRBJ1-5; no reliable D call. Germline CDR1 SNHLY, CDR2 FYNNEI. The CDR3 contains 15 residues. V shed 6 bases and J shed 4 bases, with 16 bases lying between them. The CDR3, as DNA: TGTGCCAGCAGCTCCCAACCCCGGGGTAATCAGCCCCAGCATTTT. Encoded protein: CASSSQPRGNQPQHF.

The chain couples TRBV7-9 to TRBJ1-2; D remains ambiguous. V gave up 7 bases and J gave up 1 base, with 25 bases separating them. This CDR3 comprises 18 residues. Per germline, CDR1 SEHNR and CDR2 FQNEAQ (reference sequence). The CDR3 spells CASNPLGITERFNYGYTF. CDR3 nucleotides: TGTGCCAGCAACCCCCTGGGGATAACAGAGCGTTTTAACTATGGCTACACCTTC. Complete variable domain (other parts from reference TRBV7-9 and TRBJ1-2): DTGVSQNPRHKITKRGQNVTFRCDPISEHNRLYWYRQTLGQGPEFLTYFQNEAQLEKSRLLSDRFSAERPKGSFSTLEIQRTEQGDSAMYLCASNPLGITERFNYGYTFGSGTRLTVV.

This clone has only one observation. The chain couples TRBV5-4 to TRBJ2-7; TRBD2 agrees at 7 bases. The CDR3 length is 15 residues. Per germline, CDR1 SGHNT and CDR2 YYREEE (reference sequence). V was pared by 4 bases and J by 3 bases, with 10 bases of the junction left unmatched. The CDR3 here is CASSPFMGGDYEQYF. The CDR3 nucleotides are TGTGCCAGCAGCCCCTTTATGGGAGGGGACTACGAGCAGTACTTC.

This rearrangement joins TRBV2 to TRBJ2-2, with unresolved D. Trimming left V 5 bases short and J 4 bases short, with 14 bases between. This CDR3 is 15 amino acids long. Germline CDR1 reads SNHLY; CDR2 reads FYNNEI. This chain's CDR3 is CASSRTTQFTGELFF. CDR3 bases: TGTGCCAGCAGTCGTACCACGCAGTTCACCGGGGAGCTGTTTTTT.

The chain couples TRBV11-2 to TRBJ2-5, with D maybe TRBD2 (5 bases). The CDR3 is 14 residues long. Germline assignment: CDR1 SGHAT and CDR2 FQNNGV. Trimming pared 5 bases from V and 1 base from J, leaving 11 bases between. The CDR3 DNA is TGTGCCAGCAGCGATACTAGGCTCCAAGAGACCCAGTACTTC. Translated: CASSDTRLQETQYF.

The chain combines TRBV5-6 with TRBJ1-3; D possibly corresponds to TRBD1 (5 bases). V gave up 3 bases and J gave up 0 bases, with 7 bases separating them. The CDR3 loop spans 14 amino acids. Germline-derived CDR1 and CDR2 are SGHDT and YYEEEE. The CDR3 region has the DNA TGTGCCAGCAGCTCGGGGCTCTCTGGAAACACCATATATTTT. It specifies CASSSGLSGNTIYF.

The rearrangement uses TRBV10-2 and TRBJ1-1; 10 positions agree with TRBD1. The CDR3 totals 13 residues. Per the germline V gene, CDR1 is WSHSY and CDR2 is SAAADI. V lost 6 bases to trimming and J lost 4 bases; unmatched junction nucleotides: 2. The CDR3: CASRGQGGTEAFF. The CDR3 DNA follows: TGCGCCAGCAGAGGACAGGGGGGCACTGAAGCTTTCTTT.

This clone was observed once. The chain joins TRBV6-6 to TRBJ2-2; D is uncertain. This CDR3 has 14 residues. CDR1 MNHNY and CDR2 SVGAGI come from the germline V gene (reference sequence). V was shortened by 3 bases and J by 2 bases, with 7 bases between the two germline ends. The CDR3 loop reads CASSYGLNTGELFF. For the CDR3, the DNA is TGTGCCAGCAGTTATGGTCTAAACACCGGGGAGCTGTTTTTT.